These 14 T cell receptor beta chains share one sample of origin, sequenced in a study of blood T cells in healthy people across ages. It was with a sample-barcoded 5' primer and a J-beta primer mix that a second PCR of roughly 7 to 12 cycles was run. TCRdb reanalysed the 5' RACE reads using MiXCR and keeps one entry per CDR3 protein. The data show 800,000 to 1,300,000 distinct CDR3 sequences, about 23% seen once. These data also formed part of another study, on T cells of mothers and their children.

Sequenced sample: blood. The receptors come from a girl aged 2 to 9 in good health.

The CDR3 is CASSLALFQETQYF. The CDR3 nucleotides are TGTGCCAGCAGCTTAGCGCTGTTTCAAGAGACCCAGTACTTC. The chain joins TRBV7-8 to TRBJ2-5; D not resolved. This CDR3 is 14 amino acids long. CDR1 and CDR2 (germline): SGHVS, FQNEAQ. The V end lost 0 bases, the J end lost 2 bases, and 7 bases lay between the germline ends.

This clonotype has at least ten counts. The junction differs from germline at one of its ends, possibly a read error. J is TRBJ2-5 and V is TRBV12-3 or TRBV12-4; 8 nucleotides line up with TRBD2. The CDR3 is 13 residues long. The CDR3 loop is CASSPGGGQGPFF. The CDR3 nucleotides are TGTGCCAGCAGTCCCGGGGGGGGGCAGGGGCCGTTCTTC.

This clonotype has a handful of counts. The rearrangement links TRBV6-6 to TRBJ1-4, with D perhaps matching TRBD1 (6 bases). The CDR3 spans 14 residues. CDR1 is MNHNY, CDR2 SVGAGI, per germline (reference sequence). Between the trimmed V and J ends, which lost 6 bases and 7 bases, there was a span of 15 bases. The CDR3: CASSSNREGEKLFF. DNA for the CDR3: TGTGCCAGCAGCTCTAACAGGGAAGGTGAAAAACTGTTTTTT.

This clonotype was picked up one time. This chain links TRBV5-1 with TRBJ2-3; D unresolved. There are 13 residues in the CDR3. Germline loops: CDR1 SGHRS, CDR2 YFSETQ. Trimming took 4 bases from V and 4 from J, leaving 10 bases between them. The CDR3 nucleotides read TGCGCCAGCAGCCCCCCGGCCCCAGATACGCAGTATTTT. It yields the protein CASSPPAPDTQYF.

Notes on this clonotype: Mismatch with germline at one junction end may stem from a read error. The chain combines TRBV6-1 with TRBJ1-2, with D unresolved. Per the germline V gene, CDR1 is MNHNS and CDR2 is SASEGT. The CDR3 consists of 15 residues. The CDR3 loop reads CASSAWAGLNHGYTF. The CDR3 DNA is TGTGCCAGCAGTGCATGGGCAGGCCTTAACCATGGCTACACCTTC.

In its sample, this clonotype was seen a few times. The chain carries TRBV20-1 and TRBJ2-1; D possibly corresponds to TRBD1 (5 bases). Germline V gene lookup returns CDR1 DFQATT and CDR2 SNEGSKA (reference sequence). The V end lost 6 bases, the J end lost 2 bases, and 11 bases lay between the germline ends. The CDR3 has 13 amino acids. This chain's CDR3 is CSAPTATYNEQFF. The CDR3 nucleotides are TGCAGTGCGCCGACAGCCACCTACAATGAGCAGTTCTTC.

The chain uses TRBV7-9 and TRBJ2-1; D gene uncertain. Trimming shortened V by 2 bases and J by 6 bases, and 14 bases separated the two germline ends. Germline V CDR1 and CDR2: SEHNR, FQNEAQ (reference sequence). The CDR3 is made up of 15 amino acids. The CDR3 nucleotides read TGTGCCAGCAGCTTATCTCCGGACCCGGCCAATGAGCAGTTCTTC. This encodes CASSLSPDPANEQFF.

This clonotype was found a few times. V and J are TRBV20-1 and TRBJ2-7; the D is unclear. Germline loops: CDR1 DFQATT, CDR2 SNEGSKA (reference sequence). The CDR3 is made up of 15 amino acids. V was clipped by 1 base and J by 0 bases, with 13 bases between them. CDR3 DNA: TGCAGTGCTAGAGGTATTGGGCGCCCCTCCTACGAGCAGTACTTC. Translated, it gives CSARGIGRPSYEQYF.

This chain links TRBV7-3 with TRBJ2-3; D ambiguous. V was pared by 5 bases and J by 1 base, with 13 bases between. This CDR3 contains 15 residues. Germline CDR1 reads SGHTA; CDR2 reads FQGTGA. The CDR3 nucleotides are TGTGCCAGCAGCCTGCTGGCTATACGCACAGATACGCAGTATTTT. Its protein is CASSLLAIRTDTQYF.

The chain couples TRBV6-2 or TRBV6-3 to TRBJ2-1; D unclear. There are 14 residues in the CDR3. Germline-derived CDR1 and CDR2 are MNHEY and SVGEGT. The germline V and J ends were trimmed by 6 bases and 6 bases, with 15 bases remaining between them. For the CDR3, the DNA is TGTGCCAGCAGCGATCATATGGCCCCCAATGAGCAGTTCTTC. Encoded protein: CASSDHMAPNEQFF.

The chain joins TRBV7-2 to TRBJ1-3; 8 positions match TRBD1. The CDR3 is made up of 17 amino acids. Germline lookup yields CDR1 SGHTA and CDR2 FQGNSA. V was pared by 5 bases and J by 5 bases, with 14 bases of the junction left unmatched. The CDR3: CASSPWTGSSRRNTIYF. DNA for the CDR3: TGTGCCAGCAGCCCATGGACAGGGAGTTCTAGACGAAACACCATATATTTT.

This clonotype was seen ten or more times. As DNA, the CDR3 is TGTGCCAGCAGCTATGGCCGGGGGGAGACCCAGTACTTC. Its translation: CASSYGRGETQYF. The rearrangement links TRBV12-3 or TRBV12-4 to TRBJ2-5, with a possible D match to TRBD2 (6 bases). CDR3 length: 13 residues. Between the trimmed V and J ends, which lost 6 bases and 5 bases, there was a span of 13 bases.

The rearrangement joins TRBV20-1 to TRBJ1-4; no reliable D call. Trimming took off 3 bases at V and 4 bases at J, with 9 bases between the two ends. Germline CDR1 DFQATT, CDR2 SNEGSKA (reference sequence). CDR3 length equals 13 residues. The CDR3 protein is CSASSLINEKLFF. The CDR3 DNA follows: TGCAGTGCTAGTTCCCTGATTAATGAAAAACTGTTTTTT.

The rearrangement joins TRBV27 to TRBJ1-4, with D maybe TRBD1 (6 bases). V lost 5 bases, J lost 12 bases, and 28 bases lay in between. CDR3 size: 17 residues. Germline V gene lookup returns CDR1 MNHEY and CDR2 SMNVEV (reference sequence). Written as DNA, the CDR3 is TGTGCCAGCAGTATTACCCCTGTCAGGGGACTGCGCCGGGAACTGTTTTTT. The encoded protein is CASSITPVRGLRRELFF.